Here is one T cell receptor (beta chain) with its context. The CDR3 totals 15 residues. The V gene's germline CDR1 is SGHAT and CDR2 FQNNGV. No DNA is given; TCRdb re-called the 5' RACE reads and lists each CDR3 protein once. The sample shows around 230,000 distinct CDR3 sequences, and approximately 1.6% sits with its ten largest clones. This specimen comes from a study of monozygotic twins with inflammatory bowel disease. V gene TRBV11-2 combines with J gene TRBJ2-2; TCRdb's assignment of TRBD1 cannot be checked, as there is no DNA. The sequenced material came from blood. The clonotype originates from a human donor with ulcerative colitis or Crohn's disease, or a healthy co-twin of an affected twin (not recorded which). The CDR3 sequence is CASSMNRGQDGELFF.